This is a list of T cell receptor beta chains from one sample in a study of regulatory and conventional T cells in RAG deficiency. TCRdb's copy holds only in-frame clones and misses some; the assay was immunoSEQ multiplex PCR. Counted here are some 30,000 clones, approximately 91% occurring once; the ten biggest clones make up roughly an eighth. A further study also used this sample, focusing on regulatory T cells.

The specimen was CD8+ T cells sorted from blood. These receptors all stem from a human donor in good health. Both conserved end residues are part of each CDR3. D genes are given only for firm matches. A row's size may be missing; if present it is once, few, many or a size class.

TRBJ1-4 | - | TRBV2 | - | CASSEVGLGGHEEEKLFF | TGTGCCAGCAGTGAAGTGGGTCTTGGTGGCCATGAAGAAGAAAAACTGTTTTTT
TRBJ2-3 | - | TRBV7-9 | - | CASSPGDLRTDTQYF | TGTGCCAGCAGCCCCGGGGACCTACGAACAGATACGCAGTATTTT
TRBJ1-6 | - | TRBV28 | - | CASSLGGAYNSPPHF | TGTGCCAGCAGTTTGGGCGGCGCCTATAATTCACCCCCCCACTTT
TRBJ2-3 | - | TRBV9 | TRBD2 | CASSATSSGASTDTQYF | TGTGCCAGCAGCGCCACCTCTAGCGGCGCTAGCACAGATACGCAGTATTTT
TRBJ1-3 | - | TRBV7-2 | TRBD1 | CASRTDRAYGNTIYF | TGTGCCAGCAGGACCGACAGGGCTTACGGAAACACCATATATTTT
TRBJ2-2 | - | TRBV5-6 | TRBD1 | CASSLWDRSGELFF | TGTGCCAGCAGCTTGTGGGACAGATCCGGGGAGCTGTTTTTT
TRBJ1-6 | - | TRBV4-2 | TRBD1 | CASSWRVTGRNSPLHF | TGTGCCAGCAGCTGGAGGGTGACAGGGAGGAATTCACCCCTCCACTTT
TRBJ1-2 | - | TRBV30 | - | CAWSLGIGYGYTF | TGTGCCTGGAGTCTAGGGATAGGGTATGGCTACACCTTC
TRBJ2-1 | - | TRBV7-9 | TRBD2 | CASSGRLAGDFYNEQFF | TGTGCCAGCAGCGGCAGACTAGCGGGGGACTTCTACAATGAGCAGTTCTTC
TRBJ2-1 | once | TRBV30 | TRBD2 | CAWSVRLGLAGGLVFEQFF | TGTGCCTGGAGTGTACGTCTGGGACTAGCGGGAGGGCTGGTCTTTGAGCAGTTCTTC
TRBJ1-1 | - | TRBV19 | TRBD1 | CASSPGGVMNTEAFF | TGTGCCAGTAGTCCAGGGGGTGTGATGAACACTGAAGCTTTCTTT
TRBJ2-1 | - | TRBV7-9 | TRBD2 | CASSYGLAGSYNEQFF | TGTGCCAGCAGCTACGGACTAGCGGGATCCTACAATGAGCAGTTCTTC
TRBJ1-4 | - | TRBV5-1 | TRBD1 | CASSSGQGYWEKLFF | TGCGCCAGCAGCTCGGGACAGGGTTATTGGGAAAAACTGTTTTTT
TRBJ2-7 | - | TRBV14 | - | CASGQTYEQYF | TGTGCCAGCGGGCAGACCTACGAGCAGTACTTC
TRBJ2-2 | - | TRBV6-4 | - | CASSDGDTGELFF | TGTGCCAGCAGTGACGGGGACACCGGGGAGCTGTTTTTT
TRBJ2-1 | once | TRBV18 | TRBD1 | CASSPRQGTNNEQFF | TGTGCCAGCTCACCCAGACAGGGTACTAACAATGAGCAGTTCTTC
TRBJ1-5 | - | TRBV19 | - | CASNTRQGNQPQHF | TGTGCCAGTAACACCAGACAGGGCAATCAGCCCCAGCATTTT
TRBJ2-5 | - | TRBV21-1 | - | CASSIRAGKETQYF | TGTGCCAGCAGCATCCGAGCCGGGAAGGAGACCCAGTACTTC
TRBJ1-1 | - | TRBV2 | TRBD1 | CASRGTVNTEAFF | TGTGCCAGCAGGGGGACAGTCAACACTGAAGCTTTCTTT
TRBJ2-7 | - | TRBV9 | TRBD2 | CASSVDPAGGRVHEQYF | TGTGCCAGCAGCGTAGACCCAGCGGGAGGGAGAGTGCACGAGCAGTACTTC
TRBJ2-1 | - | TRBV5-6 | - | CASSLVVYNEQFF | TGTGCCAGCAGCTTGGTGGTGTACAATGAGCAGTTCTTC
TRBJ2-1 | - | TRBV4-1 | TRBD2 | CASSQDPSGYYEQFF | TGCGCCAGCAGCCAAGATCCTAGCGGGTACTATGAGCAGTTCTTC
TRBJ1-1 | - | TRBV5-6 | - | CASRLPDTEAFF | TGTGCCAGCAGATTACCAGACACTGAAGCTTTCTTT
TRBJ1-1 | - | TRBV5-5 | - | CASSWGGHTEAFF | TGTGCCAGCAGCTGGGGGGGTCACACTGAAGCTTTCTTT
TRBJ1-5 | - | TRBV6-1 | - | CASSEGGRRAQHF | TGTGCCAGCAGTGAAGGGGGCCGGAGGGCCCAGCATTTT
TRBJ1-6 | - | TRBV30 | TRBD1 | CAWSTSGVQGVNSPLHF | TGTGCCTGGAGTACCAGTGGTGTACAGGGGGTGAATTCACCCCTCCACTTT
TRBJ2-5 | - | TRBV7-8 | - | CASSLTAGLARETQYF | TGTGCCAGCAGCTTGACAGCGGGCCTAGCCAGGGAGACCCAGTACTTC
TRBJ2-7 | - | TRBV2 | - | CASTWDSSYEQYF | TGTGCCAGCACCTGGGACTCCTCCTACGAGCAGTACTTC
TRBJ2-6 | - | TRBV21-1 | - | CASSKGEGQHPTGANVLTF | TGTGCCAGCAGCAAAGGAGAAGGACAACATCCTACCGGGGCCAACGTCCTGACTTTC
TRBJ2-7 | - | TRBV27 | - | CASSLARESYEQYF | TGTGCCAGCAGTTTAGCCCGGGAGAGCTACGAGCAGTACTTC
TRBJ2-2 | - | TRBV7-6 | - | CASSLAQGPLFF | TGTGCCAGCAGCTTAGCACAGGGTCCCTTGTTTTTT
TRBJ2-3 | - | TRBV27 | - | CASSPAGRGNTDTQYF | TGTGCCAGCAGCCCGGCGGGGCGGGGAAACACAGATACGCAGTATTTT
TRBJ2-3 | once | TRBV7-9 | - | CASSTVGDTQYF | TGTGCCAGCAGCACAGTCGGGGATACGCAGTATTTT
TRBJ2-5 | - | TRBV6-1 | - | CASSPTREETQYF | TGTGCCAGCAGTCCGACTAGAGAAGAGACCCAGTACTTC
TRBJ1-5 | - | TRBV6-5 | - | CASSVRAGNQPQHF | TGTGCCAGCAGTGTTAGGGCCGGCAATCAGCCCCAGCATTTT
TRBJ2-7 | - | TRBV27 | TRBD1 | CASSPQGVKTYEQYF | TGTGCCAGCAGTCCACAGGGGGTAAAAACCTACGAGCAGTACTTC
TRBJ2-3 | - | TRBV5-1 | - | CASSLAQDTQYF | TGCGCCAGCAGCTTGGCGCAGGATACGCAGTATTTT
TRBJ2-5 | few | TRBV28 | TRBD2 | CASSLLKTSGSETQYF | TGTGCCAGCAGTTTACTAAAGACTAGCGGGAGTGAGACCCAGTACTTC
TRBJ1-2 | - | TRBV18 | - | CASSPDSTGGYTF | TGTGCCAGCTCACCAGATAGTACAGGAGGCTACACCTTC
TRBJ1-6 | - | TRBV7-2 | - | CASSLVGSSNSPLHF | TGTGCCAGCAGCTTAGTAGGCAGCTCTAATTCACCCCTCCACTTT
TRBJ2-7 | - | TRBV2 | TRBD1 | CASRHRGNYEQYF | TGTGCCAGCAGGCACAGGGGTAACTACGAGCAGTACTTC
TRBJ1-2 | - | TRBV5-6 | - | CASSLEPTIANYGYTF | TGTGCCAGCAGCCTTGAACCCACGATAGCTAACTATGGCTACACCTTC
TRBJ2-2 | - | TRBV19 | - | CASSIGPGELFF | TGTGCCAGTAGTATAGGTCCCGGGGAGCTGTTTTTT
TRBJ2-7 | - | TRBV5-4 | - | CASSLDRPSYEQYF | TGTGCCAGCAGCTTGGACAGACCTTCCTACGAGCAGTACTTC
TRBJ2-3 | - | TRBV30 | - | CAWSQGADTQYF | TGTGCCTGGAGTCAGGGCGCAGATACGCAGTATTTT
TRBJ1-2 | - | TRBV5-6 | - | CASSFGTGTGWSGGYTF | TGTGCCAGCAGCTTTGGTACCGGGACGGGGTGGTCTGGTGGCTACACCTTC
TRBJ1-3 | - | TRBV9 | - | CASSVEGNSGNTIYF | TGTGCCAGCAGCGTAGAAGGGAACTCTGGAAACACCATATATTTT
TRBJ1-5 | - | TRBV28 | TRBD1 | CASSPDPPGQYNQPQHF | TGTGCCAGCAGTCCAGACCCTCCGGGACAGTACAATCAGCCCCAGCATTTT